These 27 T cell receptor beta chains came from one sample sequenced in a study of blood T cell repertoires in COVID-19. Method: immunoSEQ multiplex PCR; TCRdb's copy keeps in-frame clones and lacks some. The sample lists approximately 250,000 clones; about nine tenths were seen once. Sequencing was performed on peripheral blood. These receptor sequences come from an older woman who had recovered from COVID-19.

V usage is TRBV27 and J usage is TRBJ2-1; D possibly corresponds to TRBD2 (6 bases). V lost 1 base and J lost 8, with 15 bases in between. This CDR3 region has 15 residues. The germline V gene has CDR1 MNHEY and CDR2 SMNVEV (reference sequence). The CDR3 loop reads CASSLLERPGDEQFF. The CDR3, as DNA: TGTGCCAGCAGTTTATTAGAGCGGCCGGGAGATGAGCAGTTCTTC.

This clone is deemed medium-sized. This chain links TRBV27 with TRBJ1-1, with no clear D. V lost 8 bases to trimming and J lost 0 bases, with 10 bases between them. Germline V gene sequence: CDR1 MNHEY, CDR2 SMNVEV (reference sequence). The CDR3 spans 13 residues. CDR3: CASSSNLNTEAFF. The DNA of the CDR3 is TGTGCCAGCTCATCAAACTTGAACACTGAAGCTTTCTTT.

The chain combines TRBV4-3 with TRBJ2-7; TRBD2 aligns across 8 bases. This CDR3 has 16 residues. Germline V gene lookup returns CDR1 LGHNA and CDR2 YSLEER. The trim removed 0 bases at V and 3 bases at J, leaving 7 bases unmatched. The CDR3 DNA sequence: TGCGCCAGCAGCCAAGATCTTTCTAGCGGGCTCTACGAGCAGTACTTC. Translating gives CASSQDLSSGLYEQYF.

The chain recombines TRBV7-3 with TRBJ2-7, with 9 bases identical to TRBD1. V was pared by 5 bases and J by 2 bases, with 4 bases of the junction left unmatched. This CDR3 contains 14 residues. Germline-derived CDR1 and CDR2 are SGHTA and FQGTGA. CDR3 amino acids: CASSPRTGAYEQYF. CDR3 nucleotides: TGTGCCAGCAGCCCTCGGACAGGGGCCTACGAGCAGTACTTC.

The V call is TRBV29-1, the J call TRBJ1-1; D ambiguous. V lost 5 bases and J lost 0, with 13 bases in between. Germline-derived CDR1 and CDR2 are SQVTM and ANQGSEA. The CDR3 is made up of 14 amino acids. The CDR3 region has the DNA TGCAGCGTTAAAACTCCAGGAATGAACACTGAAGCTTTCTTT. It codes for CSVKTPGMNTEAFF.

The chain recombines TRBV28 with TRBJ1-1, with D unclear. CDR1 MDHEN and CDR2 SYDVKM come from the germline V gene. The CDR3 is 12 amino acids. The V end was cut by 7 bases, the J end by 5 bases, with 11 bases between. The CDR3 nucleotides are TGTGCCAGCACGGGGTATAGGACTGAAGCTTTCTTT. Protein: CASTGYRTEAFF.

This chain connects TRBV28 to TRBJ1-2, with D maybe TRBD1 (5 bases). V lost 4 bases to trimming and J lost 10 bases, with 16 bases between them. Germline loops: CDR1 MDHEN, CDR2 SYDVKM. This CDR3 is built from 13 residues. The DNA of the CDR3 is TGTGCCAGCAGTTCGGGGGGGGTTAAGGTCTACACCTTC. It encodes CASSSGGVKVYTF.

J is TRBJ1-5 and V is TRBV11-2; D gene uncertain. Germline V gene lookup returns CDR1 SGHAT and CDR2 FQNNGV. CDR3 length: 17 residues. The V gene lost 2 bases and the J gene lost 9 bases, with 23 bases spanning the gap. CDR3 DNA sequence: TGTGCCAGCAGCTTAAATTCCCTGAGCGGGTACCAGCGGCCCCAGCATTTT. Residues: CASSLNSLSGYQRPQHF. The full variable domain, with the rest looked up from reference TRBV11-2 and TRBJ1-5, is EAGVAQSPRYKIIEKRQSVAFWCNPISGHATLYWYQQILGQGPKLLIQFQNNGVVDDSQLPKDRFSAERLKGVDSTLKIQPAKLEDSAVYLCASSLNSLSGYQRPQHFGDGTRLSIL.

This clone has a handful of counts. The junction and the germline gene differ at one end; a read error may be behind it. The CDR3 DNA follows: TGTGCCAGCAGCCCCTCTAGCGGTTACGTGCAGTACTTC. Protein: CASSPSSGYVQYF. The chain uses TRBV7-2 and TRBJ2-7, with 7 positions matching TRBD2. Germline assignment: CDR1 SGHTA and CDR2 FQGNSA. The CDR3 totals 13 residues.

The chain joins TRBV15 to TRBJ2-5; D not resolved. This CDR3 contains 15 residues. V was cut by 6 bases and J by 2 bases, with 16 bases left in between. Per germline, CDR1 LNHNV and CDR2 YYDKDF (reference sequence). CDR3 loop: CATSLMLALQETQYF. The CDR3 DNA reads TGTGCCACCAGTCTGATGCTGGCACTACAAGAGACCCAGTACTTC.

The chain has TRBV19 and TRBJ2-7; TRBD1 aligns across 9 bases. This CDR3 comprises 13 residues. Looked up from germline, CDR1 is LNHDA and CDR2 is SQIVND (reference sequence). The V and J ends lost 9 bases and 4 bases, in that order; junction bases with no gene match: 7. CDR3 in amino acids: CASTGGAKYEQYF. CDR3 DNA: TGTGCCAGCACAGGGGGCGCAAAGTACGAGCAGTACTTC.

The chain carries TRBV5-1 and TRBJ2-2; TRBD2 agrees at 12 bases. The CDR3 sequence is 16 residues long. CDR1 is SGHRS, CDR2 YFSETQ, per germline. The J segment lost 6 bases and the V segment lost 5 bases, leaving 8 bases of the junction unmatched. This CDR3 is CASSLAGGPEAGELFF. As DNA, the CDR3 is TGCGCCAGCAGTCTAGCGGGGGGGCCTGAGGCCGGGGAGCTGTTTTTT. Filled out from reference TRBV5-1 and TRBJ2-2, the complete variable domain reads KAGVTQTPRYLIKTRGQQVTLSCSPISGHRSVSWYQQTPGQGLQFLFEYFSETQRNKGNFPGRFSGRQFSNSRSEMNVSTLELGDSALYLCASSLAGGPEAGELFFGEGSRLTVL.

CDR3 bases: TGTGCCAGCAGCGCGAGACTAGCGGGGGGCGTAGATACGCAGTATTTT. Translation: CASSARLAGGVDTQYF. The J gene is TRBJ2-3, the V gene TRBV9; 13 nucleotides line up with TRBD2. J gave up 5 bases and V 3 bases, and 6 bases lay outside the gene matches. This CDR3 spans 16 amino acids. The germline gives CDR1 SGDLS, CDR2 YYNGEE.

The table lists this clone with a count of one. DNA for the CDR3: TGTGCCAGCAGCTTACGGCGGGGGGTAGTGGAAAAACTGTTTTTT. This sequence encodes CASSLRRGVVEKLFF. The J gene is TRBJ1-4, the V gene TRBV7-8; the D gene is possibly TRBD1 (5 bases). There are 15 residues in the CDR3. CDR1 and CDR2 (germline): SGHVS, FQNEAQ. Deletions cut 2 bases from V and 8 bases from J, with 15 bases between.

This chain uses TRBV5-6 with TRBJ2-7; D unclear. The CDR3 spans 11 residues. The germline gives CDR1 SGHDT, CDR2 YYEEEE. V was pared by 2 bases and J by 3 bases, with 3 bases between. CDR3: CASSFNYEQYF. The CDR3, as DNA: TGTGCCAGCAGCTTTAACTACGAGCAGTACTTC.

The chain uses TRBV6-5 and TRBJ2-1; TRBD2 matches at 8 bases. Trimming removed 5 bases from V and 6 bases from J; junction bases left unmatched: 6. Germline assignment: CDR1 MNHEY and CDR2 SVGAGI. This CDR3 contains 14 residues. Here the CDR3 DNA reads TGTGCCAGCAGTAACCAGCGGGGGAGCAATGAGCAGTTCTTC. Translating gives CASSNQRGSNEQFF.

The CDR3 protein is CSARAEGDQYF. CDR3 nucleotide sequence: TGCAGTGCTAGGGCCGAGGGGGACCAGTACTTC. This sequence joins TRBV20-1 and TRBJ2-5, with D maybe TRBD1 (6 bases). The CDR3 length is 11 residues. Germline V gene lookup returns CDR1 DFQATT and CDR2 SNEGSKA (reference sequence). V was shortened by 3 bases and J by 10 bases, with 12 bases between the two germline ends.

The genes are TRBV7-8 and TRBJ2-7; D call uncertain. Trimming shortened V by 6 bases and J by 6 bases, and 12 bases separated the two germline ends. This CDR3 has 12 residues. Per germline, CDR1 SGHVS and CDR2 FQNEAQ. CDR3 sequence (DNA): TGTGCCAGCAGGACCCCGCTAGGCGAGCAGTACTTC. Its translation: CASRTPLGEQYF.

This rearrangement joins TRBV27 to TRBJ1-4; D unclear. The CDR3 is 13 residues long. Per the germline V gene, CDR1 is MNHEY and CDR2 is SMNVEV (reference sequence). V gave up 4 bases and J gave up 8 bases, with 11 bases separating them. The CDR3 sequence is CASSSDWEEKLFF. CDR3 coding DNA: TGTGCCAGCAGTTCGGACTGGGAGGAAAAACTGTTTTTT.

The rearrangement joins TRBV5-8 to TRBJ2-4; TRBD2 aligns across 10 bases. Germline lookup yields CDR1 SGHTS and CDR2 YDEGEE. There are 15 residues in the CDR3. The V gene end was trimmed by 0 bases and the J gene end by 9 bases; junction bases not matched to a gene: 6. This chain's CDR3 is CASSLALAGGGIQYF. The DNA of the CDR3 is TGTGCCAGCAGCTTGGCTTTAGCGGGGGGAGGCATTCAGTACTTC.

The rearrangement links TRBV28 to TRBJ1-1; D may be TRBD1 (5 bases). Trimming removed 3 bases from V and 0 bases from J, with 14 bases in between. Germline values: CDR1 MDHEN, CDR2 SYDVKM. CDR3 length: 16 amino acids. CDR3 bases: TGTGCCAGCAGTTTGTCCCTGGGGCTCATGAACACTGAAGCTTTCTTT. It translates to CASSLSLGLMNTEAFF.

This chain uses TRBV29-1 with TRBJ1-4; D is unresolved. The V and J ends lost 1 base and 7 bases respectively, with 10 bases between them. Germline assignment: CDR1 SQVTM and CDR2 ANQGSEA. The CDR3 spans 13 residues. CDR3 sequence (DNA): TGCAGCGTTGAAGCGGGGTTGGCTGAAAAACTGTTTTTT. Encoded protein: CSVEAGLAEKLFF.

The V gene is TRBV9, the J gene TRBJ2-1; 8 bases align to TRBD2. CDR3 length: 17 amino acids. Per germline, CDR1 SGDLS and CDR2 YYNGEE. Trimming took 4 bases from V and 6 from J; bases not matched to a gene: 15. This chain's CDR3 is CASSKPLARGGFNEQFF. CDR3 in DNA: TGTGCCAGCAGCAAACCCCTAGCCCGGGGGGGCTTCAATGAGCAGTTCTTC.

This clone was counted a single time. The chain employs TRBV13 and TRBJ2-1; 8 bases fit TRBD2. J was trimmed by 5 bases and V by 5 bases; bases with no gene match: 5. The CDR3 runs 14 residues. CDR1 is PRHDT and CDR2 is FYEKMQ in the germline V gene (reference sequence). This chain's CDR3 is CASSNGLANNEQFF. In DNA, the CDR3 is TGTGCCAGCAGCAACGGACTAGCAAACAATGAGCAGTTCTTC.

The chain joins TRBV27 to TRBJ1-2; weak D call: TRBD1 (6 bases). V lost 3 bases and J lost 1, with 9 bases in between. Germline loops: CDR1 MNHEY, CDR2 SMNVEV (reference sequence). This CDR3 comprises 14 residues. The chain's CDR3 is CASSLSQGNYGYTF. The CDR3 DNA reads TGTGCCAGCAGTTTGTCACAGGGTAACTATGGCTACACCTTC.

The V and J genes are TRBV5-8 and TRBJ1-6, with D possibly matching TRBD1 (5 bases). Germline V gene lookup returns CDR1 SGHTS and CDR2 YDEGEE. The V end lost 0 bases, the J end lost 7 bases, and 11 bases lay between the germline ends. CDR3 size: 15 residues. This CDR3 is CASSLGPGRNSPLHF. The CDR3 bases are TGTGCCAGCAGCTTGGGTCCAGGGAGGAATTCACCCCTCCACTTT.

A single count supports this clone. The J gene is TRBJ2-1, the V gene TRBV7-2, with D possibly matching TRBD2 (5 bases). The germline gives CDR1 SGHTA, CDR2 FQGNSA. Trimming left V 5 bases short and J 6 bases short, with 14 bases between. The CDR3 totals 14 residues. The CDR3 nucleotides read TGTGCCAGCAGCCCCCGGGGAAGGTTCAATGAGCAGTTCTTC. This codes for CASSPRGRFNEQFF.